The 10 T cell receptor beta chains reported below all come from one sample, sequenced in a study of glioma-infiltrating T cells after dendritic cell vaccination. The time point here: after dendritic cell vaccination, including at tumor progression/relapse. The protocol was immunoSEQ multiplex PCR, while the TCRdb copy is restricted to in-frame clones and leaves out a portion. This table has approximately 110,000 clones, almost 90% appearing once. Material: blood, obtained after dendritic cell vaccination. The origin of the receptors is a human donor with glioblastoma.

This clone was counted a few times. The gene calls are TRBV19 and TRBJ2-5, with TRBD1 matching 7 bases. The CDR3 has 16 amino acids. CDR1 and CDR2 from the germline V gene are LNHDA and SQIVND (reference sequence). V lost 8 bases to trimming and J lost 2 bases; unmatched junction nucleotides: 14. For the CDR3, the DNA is TGTGCCAGTGCCTCGACAGGGTTCGGGATACAAGAGACCCAGTACTTC. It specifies CASASTGFGIQETQYF.

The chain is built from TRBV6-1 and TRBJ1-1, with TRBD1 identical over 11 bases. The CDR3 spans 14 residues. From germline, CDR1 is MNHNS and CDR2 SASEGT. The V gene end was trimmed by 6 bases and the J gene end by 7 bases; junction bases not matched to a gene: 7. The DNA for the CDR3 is TGTGCCAGCAGAGAGGGACAGGGGGTCGTTGAAGCTTTCTTT. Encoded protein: CASREGQGVVEAFF.

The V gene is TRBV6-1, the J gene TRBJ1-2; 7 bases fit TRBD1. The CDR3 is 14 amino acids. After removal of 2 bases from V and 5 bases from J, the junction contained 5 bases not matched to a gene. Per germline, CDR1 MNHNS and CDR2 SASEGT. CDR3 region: CASSEPVRGYGYTF. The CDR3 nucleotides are TGTGCCAGCAGTGAACCGGTCAGGGGGTATGGCTACACCTTC.

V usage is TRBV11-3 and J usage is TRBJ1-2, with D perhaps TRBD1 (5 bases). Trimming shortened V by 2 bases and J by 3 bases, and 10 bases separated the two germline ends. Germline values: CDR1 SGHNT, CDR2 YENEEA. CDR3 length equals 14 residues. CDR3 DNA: TGTGCCAGCAGCTTACGGGGGAAGGACTATGGCTACACCTTC. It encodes CASSLRGKDYGYTF.

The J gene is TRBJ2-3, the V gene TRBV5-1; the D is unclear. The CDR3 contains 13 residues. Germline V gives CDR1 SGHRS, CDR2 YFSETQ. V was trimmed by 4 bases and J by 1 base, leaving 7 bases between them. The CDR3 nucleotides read TGCGCCAGCAGCCGTGGAGGCACAGATACGCAGTATTTT. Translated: CASSRGGTDTQYF.

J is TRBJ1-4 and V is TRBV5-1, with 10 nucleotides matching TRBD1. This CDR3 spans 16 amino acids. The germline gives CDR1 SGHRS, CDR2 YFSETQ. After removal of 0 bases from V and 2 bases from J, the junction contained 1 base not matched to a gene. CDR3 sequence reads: CASSLVGQGTNEKLFF. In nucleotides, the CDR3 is TGCGCCAGCAGCTTGGTGGGACAGGGGACTAATGAAAAACTGTTTTTT.

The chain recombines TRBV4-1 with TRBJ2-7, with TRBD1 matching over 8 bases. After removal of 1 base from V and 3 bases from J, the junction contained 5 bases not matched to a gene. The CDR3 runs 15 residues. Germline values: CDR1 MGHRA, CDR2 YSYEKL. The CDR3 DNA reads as TGCGCCAGCAGCCAAGGAAGGACAGGGAGCTACGAGCAGTACTTC. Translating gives CASSQGRTGSYEQYF.

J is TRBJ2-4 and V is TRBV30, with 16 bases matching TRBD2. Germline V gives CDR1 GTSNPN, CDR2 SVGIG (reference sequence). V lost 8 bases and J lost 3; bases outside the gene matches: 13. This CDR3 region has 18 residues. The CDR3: CAIQPGLAGGLVKNIQYF. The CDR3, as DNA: TGTGCCATTCAACCGGGACTAGCGGGAGGGTTGGTCAAAAACATTCAGTACTTC.

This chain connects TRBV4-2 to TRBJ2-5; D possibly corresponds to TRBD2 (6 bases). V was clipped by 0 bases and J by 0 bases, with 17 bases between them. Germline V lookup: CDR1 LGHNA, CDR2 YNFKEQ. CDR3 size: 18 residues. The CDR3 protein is CASSQETFGGPYQETQYF. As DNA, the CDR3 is TGTGCCAGCAGCCAAGAAACCTTCGGGGGACCGTACCAAGAGACCCAGTACTTC.

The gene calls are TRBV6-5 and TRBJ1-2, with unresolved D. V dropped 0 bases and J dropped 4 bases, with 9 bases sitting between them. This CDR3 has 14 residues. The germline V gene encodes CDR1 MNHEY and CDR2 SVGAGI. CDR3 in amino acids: CASSYSGTIYGYTF. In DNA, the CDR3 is TGTGCCAGCAGTTACTCGGGCACGATCTATGGCTACACCTTC.